These 16 T cell receptor beta chains came from one sample sequenced in a study of shared clonotypes between healthy human individuals. Method: immunoSEQ multiplex PCR; TCRdb's copy keeps in-frame clones and lacks some. The sample has approximately 1.5 million clones, under 99% seen once. Sequencing was done on a sample of naive CD4+ T cells sorted from blood. As to subset: CD45RA+ positively selected. All receptors derive from a man between 25 and 39 years old in good health.

As for this clone: Different DNA sequences within this sample yield the same CDR3. The chain carries TRBV5-1 and TRBJ2-3; D not resolved. Germline V gene lookup returns CDR1 SGHRS and CDR2 YFSETQ. This CDR3 is built from 14 residues. Trimming took 1 base from V and 0 from J, leaving 6 bases between them. For the CDR3, the DNA is TGCGCCAGCAGCTTGTCACGTAGCACAGATACGCAGTATTTT. This gives the protein CASSLSRSTDTQYF.

The chain recombines TRBV28 with TRBJ1-4; D remains unclear. The CDR3 runs 17 residues. V was shortened by 3 bases and J by 0 bases, with 14 bases between the two germline ends. CDR1 and CDR2 (germline): MDHEN, SYDVKM. The CDR3 is CASSFTGAFATNEKLFF. CDR3 DNA: TGTGCCAGCAGTTTCACGGGAGCCTTTGCAACTAATGAAAAACTGTTTTTT.

A remark on this clone: The same CDR3 arises from other DNA sequences in this sample as well. The rearrangement joins TRBV6-5 to TRBJ2-7, with D perhaps TRBD2 (5 bases). Trimming removed 0 bases at V and 3 bases at J, with 9 bases between. The CDR3 consists of 14 residues. Germline CDR1 and CDR2: MNHEY and SVGAGI. For the CDR3, the DNA is TGTGCCAGCAGTTACTCCCGGGGTTACTACGAGCAGTACTTC. Translating gives CASSYSRGYYEQYF.

The chain uses TRBV28 and TRBJ2-5; 10 positions agree with TRBD1. Per the germline V gene, CDR1 is MDHEN and CDR2 is SYDVKM. V shed 5 bases and J 5 bases; nucleotides not matched to a gene: 14. The length of the CDR3 is 17 residues. The CDR3 reads CASSQRLTGGSGETQYF. CDR3 in DNA: TGTGCCAGCAGTCAACGATTGACAGGGGGCAGTGGGGAGACCCAGTACTTC.

The rearrangement joins TRBV7-2 to TRBJ2-7; maybe TRBD2 (7 bases). The CDR3 contains 14 residues. V gave up 1 base and J gave up 6 bases, with 13 bases separating them. Germline CDR1 SGHTA, CDR2 FQGNSA. CDR3 sequence: CASSLVAGEGEQYF. CDR3 DNA sequence: TGTGCCAGCAGCTTAGTAGCAGGGGAGGGCGAGCAGTACTTC.

The gene calls are TRBV19 and TRBJ2-2; D might be TRBD1 or TRBD2, each matching 5 bases. Germline CDR1 is LNHDA and CDR2 is SQIVND (reference sequence). The CDR3 consists of 15 residues. Trimming removed 5 bases at V and 6 bases at J, with 16 bases between. The CDR3 nucleotides are TGTGCCAGTAGTGGGACCTTTCGTCCGGCCGGGGAGCTGTTTTTT. Protein product: CASSGTFRPAGELFF.

V and J are TRBV7-2 and TRBJ2-2, with D possibly being TRBD2 (5 bases). CDR3 length equals 13 residues. The V gene's germline CDR1 is SGHTA and CDR2 FQGNSA. Trimming cost V 7 bases and J 7 bases, with 13 bases left between them. This CDR3 is CASTPVGSGELFF. The CDR3 DNA reads TGTGCCAGCACCCCCGTGGGGAGCGGGGAGCTGTTTTTT. The variable domain in full, with the rest retrieved from reference TRBV7-2 and TRBJ2-2, is GAGVSQSPSNKVTEKGKDVELRCDPISGHTALYWYRQSLGQGLEFLIYFQGNSAPDKSGLPSDRFSAERTGGSVSTLTIQRTQQEDSAVYLCASTPVGSGELFFGEGSRLTVL.

This clone was observed once. V and J are TRBV11-2 and TRBJ2-6; TRBD1 matches at 7 bases. The germline V gene has CDR1 SGHAT and CDR2 FQNNGV. CDR3 length: 17 amino acids. V was clipped by 4 bases and J by 2 bases; unmatched bases: 8. Written as DNA, the CDR3 is TGTGCCAGCAGCTCAACCCCGACAGGGCCTGGGGCCAACGTCCTGACTTTC. Protein sequence: CASSSTPTGPGANVLTF.

CDR3 in DNA: TGTGCCAGCATCGGGGGGGTGTCCTACGAGCAGTACTTC. It encodes CASIGGVSYEQYF. This rearrangement joins TRBV27 to TRBJ2-7; 8 bases match TRBD2. Germline V gene sequence: CDR1 MNHEY, CDR2 SMNVEV (reference sequence). The CDR3 loop spans 13 amino acids. The junction had 3 bases not matched to a gene; V was cut back by 7 bases and J by 1 base.

The chain uses TRBV6-5 and TRBJ2-1, with 10 bases identical to TRBD1. This CDR3 has 15 amino acids. J gave up 10 bases and V 6 bases, and 12 bases lay outside the gene matches. Germline V gene data show CDR1 as MNHEY and CDR2 as SVGAGI. The CDR3 is CASRPRDRGFKEQFF. CDR3 coding DNA: TGTGCCAGCAGGCCCCGGGACAGGGGATTCAAGGAGCAGTTCTTC.

The rearrangement links TRBV15 to TRBJ2-7, with D perhaps matching TRBD1 (6 bases). V lost 0 bases to trimming and J lost 0 bases, with 12 bases between them. The germline gives CDR1 LNHNV, CDR2 YYDKDF (reference sequence). CDR3 length equals 16 residues. CDR3 sequence (DNA): TGTGCCACCAGCAGAGAACTAACAGGGATCTCCTACGAGCAGTACTTC. This codes for CATSRELTGISYEQYF.

The chain joins TRBV7-8 to TRBJ1-5; D unclear. CDR1 is SGHVS and CDR2 is FQNEAQ in the germline V gene. This CDR3 spans 15 amino acids. Deletions cut 1 base from V and 0 bases from J, with 7 bases between. CDR3 residues: CASSLGPDSNQPQHF. The CDR3 DNA sequence: TGTGCCAGCAGCTTAGGACCTGATAGCAATCAGCCCCAGCATTTT.

The chain is built from TRBV6-5 and TRBJ1-3; no clear D gene. CDR1 MNHEY and CDR2 SVGAGI come from the germline V gene. Trimming removed 2 bases from V and 1 base from J, with 9 bases in between. The CDR3 is 15 residues long. CDR3: CASSYNGRSGNTIYF. CDR3 DNA: TGTGCCAGCAGTTACAACGGCAGGTCTGGAAACACCATATATTTT.

As for this clone: The same CDR3 arises from other DNA sequences in this sample as well. The chain has TRBV29-1 and TRBJ2-7, with D possibly being TRBD1 (5 bases). Trimming left V 0 bases short and J 2 bases short, with 5 bases between. In germline, CDR1 is SQVTM, CDR2 ANQGSEA. There are 12 residues in the CDR3. The CDR3 reads CSVEEGPYEQYF. Written as DNA, the CDR3 is TGCAGCGTTGAAGAGGGGCCCTACGAGCAGTACTTC.

This chain links TRBV19 with TRBJ2-7; D might be TRBD1 or TRBD2, each matching 5 bases. This CDR3 region has 15 residues. The V end lost 6 bases, the J end lost 4 bases, and 19 bases lay between the germline ends. CDR1 LNHDA and CDR2 SQIVND come from the germline V gene (reference sequence). The CDR3: CASRDTRTGGYEQYF. The CDR3 nucleotides read TGTGCCAGTAGGGACACTAGAACTGGAGGATACGAGCAGTACTTC.

The CDR3 DNA sequence: TGCGCCAGCAGCCATGGGAGAAAGGGCAGTTTTTACGGCTACACCTTC. Protein: CASSHGRKGSFYGYTF. V usage is TRBV4-3 and J usage is TRBJ1-2; D ambiguous. Germline CDR1 and CDR2: LGHNA and YSLEER. This CDR3 is 16 amino acids long. The V and J ends lost 3 bases and 8 bases respectively, with 22 bases between them.